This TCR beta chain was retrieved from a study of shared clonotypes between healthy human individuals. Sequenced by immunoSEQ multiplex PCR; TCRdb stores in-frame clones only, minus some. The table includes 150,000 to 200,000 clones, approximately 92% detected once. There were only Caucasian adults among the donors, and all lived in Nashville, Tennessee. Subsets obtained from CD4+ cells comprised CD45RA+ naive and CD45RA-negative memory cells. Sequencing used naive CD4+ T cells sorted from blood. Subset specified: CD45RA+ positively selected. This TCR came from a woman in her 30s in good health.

As DNA, the CDR3 is TGCGCCAGCAGCCCCCCAGGGGCCACAATCTACGAGCAGTACTTC. It specifies CASSPPGATIYEQYF. The chain uses TRBV5-1 and TRBJ2-7; possibly TRBD1 for D (6 bases). Trimming stripped 4 bases from V and 3 bases from J, with 17 bases between. Germline V CDR1 and CDR2: SGHRS, YFSETQ. CDR3 length: 15 residues.